This TCR beta chain is from a study of control samples from healthy donors and cancer patients. TCRdb's copy holds only in-frame clones and misses some; the assay was immunoSEQ multiplex PCR. The sample yields some 410,000 clones, approximately 92% seen once. V lost 5 bases and J 1 base, leaving 15 bases between the germline ends. Germline values: CDR1 SEHNR, CDR2 FQNEAQ (reference sequence). The CDR3 sequence is 15 residues long. The clonotype was recovered from a man between 40 and 49 years old with head and neck cancer. Sequenced: PBMCs. The rearrangement joins TRBV7-9 to TRBJ2-7, with D uncertain. The CDR3 DNA reads TGTGCCAGCAGCCGAAATAGCACAAATTCCTACGAGCAGTACTTC. It yields the protein CASSRNSTNSYEQYF. The full variable domain, in which reference TRBV7-9 and TRBJ2-7 provide the parts outside the CDR3, is DTGVSQNPRHKITKRGQNVTFRCDPISEHNRLYWYRQTLGQGPEFLTYFQNEAQLEKSRLLSDRFSAERPKGSFSTLEIQRTEQGDSAMYLCASSRNSTNSYEQYFGPGTRLTVT.